The 7 T cell receptor beta chains below were found in one sample sequenced in a study of tumor-infiltrating lymphocytes in oesophageal squamous cell carcinoma. TCRdb itself ran the PCR reads through MiXCR, one entry per CDR3 protein. The data show some 14,000 distinct CDR3 sequences, 50% seen once. Sequencing input: esophageal tumor tissue. The receptors here all came from a male donor with esophageal squamous cell carcinoma.

The chain joins TRBV7-4 to TRBJ2-5; a weak D match, TRBD1 (5 bases). Germline lookup yields CDR1 SGHVT and CDR2 SQSDAQ. CDR3 length equals 13 residues. Trimming stripped 3 bases from V and 5 bases from J, with 10 bases between. In DNA, the CDR3 is TGTGCCAGCAGCTTTGGGGCAGCGGAGACCCAGTACTTC. Its protein product is CASSFGAAETQYF.

The chain joins TRBV10-3 to TRBJ2-3; TRBD2 matches at 7 bases. This CDR3 has 16 residues. The germline V gene has CDR1 ENHRY and CDR2 SYGVKD. Trimming cost V 3 bases and J 2 bases; bases outside gene matches: 8. CDR3 loop: CAISDPREDLTDTQYF. In DNA form, the CDR3 reads TGTGCCATCAGTGATCCCCGGGAGGACCTCACAGATACGCAGTATTTT.

This clonotype has a handful of counts. The J gene is TRBJ2-5, the V gene TRBV11-2; D is uncertain. Germline V gene sequence: CDR1 SGHAT, CDR2 FQNNGV. This CDR3 has 17 residues. The V end lost 1 base, the J end lost 3 bases, and 18 bases lay between the germline ends. CDR3: CASSLVGRLREEETQYF. In nucleotides, the CDR3 is TGTGCCAGCAGCTTAGTGGGCAGGTTACGAGAAGAAGAGACCCAGTACTTC.

In this sample, this clonotype turned up many times. V and J are TRBV7-9 and TRBJ1-3, with D possibly matching TRBD1 (5 bases). Germline V gene sequence: CDR1 SEHNR, CDR2 FQNEAQ (reference sequence). Trimming took off 4 bases at V and 2 bases at J, with 12 bases between the two ends. The CDR3 contains 15 residues. The CDR3 DNA reads as TGTGCCAGCAGCTCATCGGCGGGGGCTGGAAACACCATATATTTT. Translation gives CASSSSAGAGNTIYF.

The rearrangement links TRBV7-2 to TRBJ2-3; TRBD2 agrees at 7 bases. Germline trimming cut 0 bases from V and 14 bases from J; bases unmatched to any gene: 14. Germline V CDR1 and CDR2: SGHTA, FQGNSA. The CDR3 length is 15 residues. This CDR3 reads CASSLAGGKTGELYF. The CDR3 nucleotides are TGTGCCAGCAGCTTAGCGGGGGGGAAGACCGGGGAGCTGTATTTT. Full variable domain (outside the CDR3, taken from reference TRBV7-2 and TRBJ2-3): GAGVSQSPSNKVTEKGKDVELRCDPISGHTALYWYRQSLGQGLEFLIYFQGNSAPDKSGLPSDRFSAERTGGSVSTLTIQRTQQEDSAVYLCASSLAGGKTGELYFGPGTRLTVL.

The chain recombines TRBV5-5 with TRBJ2-5, with TRBD2 identical over 7 bases. V dropped 4 bases and J dropped 11; count of bases not matched to a gene: 17. The CDR3 has 15 amino acids. The germline V gene has CDR1 SGHKS and CDR2 YYEKEE (reference sequence). The CDR3 DNA is TGTGCCAGCAGCCCCATTGGGCGGGAGAGGGATGAGCAGTACTTC. Protein product: CASSPIGRERDEQYF.

By share, this clonotype ranks as medium-sized. The gene calls are TRBV28 and TRBJ2-3; 9 bases line up with TRBD2. The germline CDR1 and CDR2 sequences are MDHEN and SYDVKM. V was clipped by 6 bases and J by 2 bases; unmatched bases: 3. The length of the CDR3 is 14 residues. The CDR3 DNA follows: TGTGCCAGCAGGCTAGCGGGACACACAGATACGCAGTATTTT. This gives the protein CASRLAGHTDTQYF.